This entry is about one T cell receptor (beta chain). The antigen remains unidentified. With a much larger clone just one base away, this may be a read error. This specimen belongs to a study of T cells in Graves' hyperthyroidism and ophthalmopathy. Study observations and caveats: Separating ophthalmopathy from stable hyperthyroidism was achieved by a 13 V-J model.

RNA transcripts provided the source from which TCR beta CDR3 regions were amplified. The TCR CDR3 first-round RT-PCR relied on the HTBI primer set. Using its own MiXCR run on the multiplex PCR reads, TCRdb lists one record per CDR3 protein. Altogether some 340,000 distinct CDR3 sequences are present, roughly an eighth being singletons, with the ten largest covering 30% to 40%. CDR3 size: 17 residues. From germline, CDR1 is LGHNT and CDR2 FRNRAP. Isolation of PBMCs was performed on 10 ml fresh peripheral blood. Sample: blood. The chain joins TRBV12-5 to TRBJ1-4, with D uncertain. The source of this sequence is a woman aged 40 to 50 with Graves' ophthalmopathy. CDR3 region: CASGRGPGASINEKPFF. CDR3 DNA: TGTGCTAGTGGTCGTGGACCCGGCGCCTCCATTAATGAAAAACCGTTTTTT.